A single TCR beta chain is shown here with its context. V shed 2 bases and J shed 9 bases, with 12 bases lying between them. CDR1 is SGDLS, CDR2 YYNGEE, per germline. CDR3 length equals 13 residues. The data were taken from a study of OX40 agonist ivuxolimab in advanced cancers. Assay: immunoSEQ multiplex PCR; the TCRdb copy retains only in-frame clones and omits some. Of about 13,000 clones in the sample, around two thirds were seen once. Source: CD4+ or CD8+ T cells sorted from blood, taken in a trial of the OX40 agonist ivuxolimab. This rearrangement joins TRBV9 to TRBJ2-1; weak D call: TRBD2 (5 bases). This sequence originates from an adult with an advanced solid tumor such as melanoma, head and neck, liver or kidney cancer. The CDR3 region has the DNA TGTGCCAGCAGCGTGAGGGATTCGGCTGAGCAGTTCTTC. This translates into CASSVRDSAEQFF.